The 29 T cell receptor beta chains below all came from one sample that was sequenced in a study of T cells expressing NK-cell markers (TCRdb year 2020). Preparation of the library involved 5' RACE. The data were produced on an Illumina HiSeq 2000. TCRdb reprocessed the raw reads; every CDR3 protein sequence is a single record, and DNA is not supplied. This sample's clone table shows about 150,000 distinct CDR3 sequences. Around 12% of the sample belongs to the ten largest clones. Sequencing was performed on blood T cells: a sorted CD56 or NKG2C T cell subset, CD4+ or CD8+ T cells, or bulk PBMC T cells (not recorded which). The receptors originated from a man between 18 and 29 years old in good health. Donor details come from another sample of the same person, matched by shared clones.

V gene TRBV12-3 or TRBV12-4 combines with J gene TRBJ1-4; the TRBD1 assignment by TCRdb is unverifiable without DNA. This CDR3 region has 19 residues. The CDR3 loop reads CASSFEDRDPATTNEKLFF.

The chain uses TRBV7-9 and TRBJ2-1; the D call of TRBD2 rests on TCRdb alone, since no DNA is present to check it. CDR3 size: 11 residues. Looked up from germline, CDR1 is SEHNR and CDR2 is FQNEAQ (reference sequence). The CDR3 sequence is CASVGDNEQFF.

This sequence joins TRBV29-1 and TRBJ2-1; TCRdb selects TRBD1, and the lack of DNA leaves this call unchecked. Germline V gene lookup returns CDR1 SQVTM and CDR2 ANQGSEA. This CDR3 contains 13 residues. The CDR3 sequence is CSVDGGDIPQQFF.

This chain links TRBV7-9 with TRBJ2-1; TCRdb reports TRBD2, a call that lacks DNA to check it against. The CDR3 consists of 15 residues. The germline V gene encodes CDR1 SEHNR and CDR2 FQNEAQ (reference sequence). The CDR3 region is CARNLRGLAYNEQFF.

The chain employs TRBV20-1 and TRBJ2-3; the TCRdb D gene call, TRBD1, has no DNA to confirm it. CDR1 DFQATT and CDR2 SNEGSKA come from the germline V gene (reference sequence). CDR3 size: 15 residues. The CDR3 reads CSARDSRGRLDTQYF.

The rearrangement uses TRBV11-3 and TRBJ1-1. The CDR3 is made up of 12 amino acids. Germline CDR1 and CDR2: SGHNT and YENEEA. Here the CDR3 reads CASGDPNTEAFF.

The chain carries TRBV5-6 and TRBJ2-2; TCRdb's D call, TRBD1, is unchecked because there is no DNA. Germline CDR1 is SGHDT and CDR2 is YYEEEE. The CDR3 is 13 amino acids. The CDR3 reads CASSPGQTGELFF.

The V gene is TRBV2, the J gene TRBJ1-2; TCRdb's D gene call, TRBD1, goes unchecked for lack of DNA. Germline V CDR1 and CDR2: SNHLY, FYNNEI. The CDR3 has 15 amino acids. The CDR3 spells CASSSRTGGNYGYTF.

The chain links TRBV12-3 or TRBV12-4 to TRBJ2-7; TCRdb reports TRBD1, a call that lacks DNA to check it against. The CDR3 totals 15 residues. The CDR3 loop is CASSFMTGAAYEQYF.

The CDR3 sequence: CSARDFEFGWGGTTMNTEAFF. V gene TRBV20-1 combines with J gene TRBJ1-1. Per the germline V gene, CDR1 is DFQATT and CDR2 is SNEGSKA (reference sequence). The CDR3 sequence is 21 residues long.

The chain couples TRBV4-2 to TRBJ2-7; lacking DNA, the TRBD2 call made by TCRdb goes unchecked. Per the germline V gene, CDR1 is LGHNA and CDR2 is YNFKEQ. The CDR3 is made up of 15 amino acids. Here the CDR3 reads CASSPEGDSGYEQYF.

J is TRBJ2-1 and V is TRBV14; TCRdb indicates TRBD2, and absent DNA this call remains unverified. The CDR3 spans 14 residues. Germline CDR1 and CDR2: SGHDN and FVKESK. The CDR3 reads CASSALTSADEQFF.

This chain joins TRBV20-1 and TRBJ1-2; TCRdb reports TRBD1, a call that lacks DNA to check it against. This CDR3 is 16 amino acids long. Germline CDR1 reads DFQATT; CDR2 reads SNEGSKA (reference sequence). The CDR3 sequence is CSARIGTVARNYGYTF.

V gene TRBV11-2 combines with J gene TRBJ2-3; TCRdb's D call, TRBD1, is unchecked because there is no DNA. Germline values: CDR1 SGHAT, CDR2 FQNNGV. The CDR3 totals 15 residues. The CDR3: CASSPTAGATDTQYF.

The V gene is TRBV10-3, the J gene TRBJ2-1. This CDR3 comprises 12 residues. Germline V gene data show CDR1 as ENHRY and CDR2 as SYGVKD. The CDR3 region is CAILTDSNEQFF.

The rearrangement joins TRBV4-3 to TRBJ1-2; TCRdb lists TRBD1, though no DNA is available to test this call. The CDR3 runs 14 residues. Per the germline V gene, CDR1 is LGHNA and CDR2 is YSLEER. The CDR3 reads CASSQGTGPYGYTF.

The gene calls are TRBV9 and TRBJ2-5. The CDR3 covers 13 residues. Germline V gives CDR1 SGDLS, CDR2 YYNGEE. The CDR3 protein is CASSTDSWETQYF.

CDR3 sequence: CASSSNRDRGRVGNQPQHF. The rearrangement links TRBV6-2 or TRBV6-3 to TRBJ1-5; absent DNA, TCRdb's TRBD1 call cannot be checked. Germline CDR1 MNHEY, CDR2 SVGEGT. CDR3 length: 19 residues.

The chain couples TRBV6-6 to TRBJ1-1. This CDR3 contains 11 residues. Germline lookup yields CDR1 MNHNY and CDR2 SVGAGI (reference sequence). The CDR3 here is CASSYEGGAFF.

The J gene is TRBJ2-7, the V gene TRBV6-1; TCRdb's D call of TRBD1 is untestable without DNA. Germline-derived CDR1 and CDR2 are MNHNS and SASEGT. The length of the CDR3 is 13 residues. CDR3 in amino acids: CASRPGGAYEQYF.

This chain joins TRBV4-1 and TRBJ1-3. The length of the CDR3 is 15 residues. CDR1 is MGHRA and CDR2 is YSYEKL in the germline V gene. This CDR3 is CASSQDLPSGNTIYF.

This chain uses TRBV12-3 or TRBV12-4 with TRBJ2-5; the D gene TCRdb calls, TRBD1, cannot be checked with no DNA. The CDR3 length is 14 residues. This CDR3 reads CASSTRGREETQYF.

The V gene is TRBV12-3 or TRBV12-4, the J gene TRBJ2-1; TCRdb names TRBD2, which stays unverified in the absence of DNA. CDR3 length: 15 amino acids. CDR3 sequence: CASSQSHPVYNEQFF.

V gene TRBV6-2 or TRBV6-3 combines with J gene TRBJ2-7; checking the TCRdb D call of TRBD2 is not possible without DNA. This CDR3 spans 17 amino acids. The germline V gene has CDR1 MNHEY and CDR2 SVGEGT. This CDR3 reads CASSYSSDYVSVHEQYF.

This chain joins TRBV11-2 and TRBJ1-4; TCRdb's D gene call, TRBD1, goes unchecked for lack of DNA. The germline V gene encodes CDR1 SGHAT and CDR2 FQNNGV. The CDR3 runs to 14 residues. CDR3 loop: CASRLGQGGEKLFF.

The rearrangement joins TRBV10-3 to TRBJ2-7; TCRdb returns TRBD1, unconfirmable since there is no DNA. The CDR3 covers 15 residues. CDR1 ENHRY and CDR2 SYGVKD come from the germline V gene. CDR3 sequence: CAISEPGQSTYEQYF.

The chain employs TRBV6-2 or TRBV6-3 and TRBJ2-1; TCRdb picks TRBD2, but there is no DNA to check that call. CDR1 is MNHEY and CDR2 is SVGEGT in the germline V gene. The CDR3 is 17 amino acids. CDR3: CASTQGLAETSYNEQFF.

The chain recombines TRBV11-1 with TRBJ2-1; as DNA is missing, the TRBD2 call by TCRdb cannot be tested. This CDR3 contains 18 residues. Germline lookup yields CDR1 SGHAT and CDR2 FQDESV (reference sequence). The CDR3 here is CASSPGLAGGLTGNEQFF.

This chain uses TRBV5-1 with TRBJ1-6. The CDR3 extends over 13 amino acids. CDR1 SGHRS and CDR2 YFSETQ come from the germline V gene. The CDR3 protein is CASSVFIRSPLHF.